This T cell receptor beta chain is drawn from a study of CD8 T cells in Susac syndrome. In the study overall: At blood draw, Susac syndrome patients were therapy-naive, on corticosteroids, or on intravenous immunoglobulin alone.

CD8+ and CD4+ T cells were negatively isolated; TEMRA cells were FACS-enriched. Random hexamers primed reverse transcription of about 0.5 to 1 ug RNA. In TCRdb, the immunoSEQ multiplex PCR reads were re-called with MiXCR into one record per CDR3 protein. The sample includes around 110,000 distinct CDR3 sequences, about 94% seen only once; the top ten take about 0.29%. Per germline, CDR1 MNHEY and CDR2 SVGAGI. The germline V and J ends were trimmed by 9 bases and 4 bases, with 16 bases remaining between them. The CDR3 extends over 14 amino acids. The sample consisted of CD8+ T cells from PBMCs. This clonotype was obtained from a human donor with Susac syndrome. The rearrangement uses TRBV6-5 and TRBJ2-1, with D possibly matching TRBD2 (7 bases). The CDR3 reads CASGWGGQYNEQFF. The CDR3 DNA reads as TGTGCCAGTGGGTGGGGGGGCCAATACAATGAGCAGTTCTTC.